This T cell receptor beta chain derives from a study of cytomegalovirus exposure and HLA in healthy donors. General study points: The majority of TCR sequences were rare, yet some public TCRs appeared in many donors.

PCR employed 60 Vbeta and 13 Jbeta primers. Only in-frame clones appear in the TCRdb table, and some are missing; sequencing was by immunoSEQ multiplex PCR. The repertoire holds 200,000 or so clones, with about 90% as singletons. This clone was found a few times. Its specificity is unknown. Sample: PBMCs. The clonotype was recovered from a girl under three years old in good health and CMV-seronegative.

CDR3 DNA: TGTGCCAGCAGCGTAGCGGCCCAAGAGACCCAGTACTTC. Translated, it gives CASSVAAQETQYF. The J gene is TRBJ2-5, the V gene TRBV7-3; maybe TRBD2 (6 bases). The CDR3 has 13 amino acids. V lost 5 bases and J lost 1, with 8 bases in between. The germline gives CDR1 SGHTA, CDR2 FQGTGA.